This section outlines one T cell receptor (beta chain) sequence together with its context. Its antigen is still unknown. Nobody among the patients had been given any treatment before thyroid surgery. CDR3 length: 16 amino acids. The V segment lost 1 base and the J segment 3 bases; nucleotides outside the gene matches: 7. The germline V gene has CDR1 GTSNPN and CDR2 SVGIG (reference sequence). This sample is part of a study of metastatic and nonmetastatic thyroid tumors. Study-wide points: Malignant thyroid tumors reportedly had TCR beta diversity that was significantly higher than in benign nodules, in blood and tumor.

TCRdb re-called clones via MiXCR from the PCR reads. The data contain over 15,000 clones, around 28% of them singletons. The receptor was isolated from a female donor with papillary thyroid cancer or a benign thyroid nodule (not recorded which). Some clones in this sample may be carry-over from other donors' samples. Sequences were obtained from tumor tissue. The rearrangement links TRBV30 to TRBJ2-2; 8 nucleotides line up with TRBD1. Here the CDR3 reads CAWSDPTGGDTGELFF. CDR3 in DNA: TGTGCCTGGAGTGACCCTACAGGGGGAGACACCGGGGAGCTGTTTTTT.